The present T cell receptor (beta chain) was sequenced within a study of blood T cells in healthy people across ages. With respect to this clonotype: One end of the junction is discordant with germline, which a read error may explain.

With a J-beta primer mix and a sample-barcoded 5' primer, a second PCR ran about 6 to 11 cycles. TCRdb itself ran the 5' RACE reads through MiXCR, one entry per CDR3 protein. There are 710,000 or so distinct CDR3 sequences in the sample; 20% to 25% occur only once, and roughly 22% lies in the top ten. Specimen: blood. The receptor's source is a man aged 70 or older in good health.

The DNA for the CDR3 is TGTGCCATCAGCGTAGCTACGGCTTTTGAGCAGTTCTTC. Its translation: CAISVATAFEQFF. The chain recombines TRBV9 with TRBJ2-1; D is unclear. From germline, CDR1 is SGDLS and CDR2 YYNGEE. The CDR3 runs 13 residues.